One and the same sample provided the 8 T cell receptor beta chains below, sequenced in a study of regulatory T cells in long-lasting Graves disease. Time point described: persistent/refractory GD, antithyroid drugs over 5 years with positive TRAb. Scientists built the TCR library using RNA that was extracted from PBMCs. In building TCR beta libraries, iRepertoire HTBI primers were used together with Arm-PCR of CDR3 regions. TCRdb re-derived calls from the multiplex PCR reads in MiXCR, one entry per CDR3 protein. The top ten hold 7.8% of the sample, which has around 510,000 distinct CDR3 sequences, around 21% seen once. Here the sequenced sample was peripheral blood mononuclear cells (PBMCs), taken when the disease was refractory, from a patient treated with antithyroid drugs. The receptors stem from a female donor with Graves disease.

This clonotype came up many times. The genes are TRBV27 and TRBJ2-5; 9 bases fit TRBD1. The junction had 8 bases not matched to a gene; V was cut back by 1 base and J by 5 bases. Germline CDR1 reads MNHEY; CDR2 reads SMNVEV (reference sequence). The CDR3 covers 16 residues. The CDR3 region has the DNA TGTGCCAGCAGTTTATTGACACAGGGGGCGGGGGAGACCCAGTACTTC. As protein: CASSLLTQGAGETQYF.

The V gene is TRBV7-2, the J gene TRBJ2-7; 15 bases are shared with TRBD2. This CDR3 has 14 residues. V dropped 3 bases and J dropped 9; count of bases not matched to a gene: 3. CDR1 and CDR2 (germline): SGHTA, FQGNSA. The CDR3 coding sequence is TGTGCCAGCAGCTTGGGACTAGCGGGAGGTGGGCAGTACTTC. This encodes CASSLGLAGGGQYF.

Concerning this clonotype: Given a much more abundant clone one base away, this may be a read error. The genes are TRBV6-1 and TRBJ1-5, with D unresolved. V was pared by 4 bases and J by 6 bases, with 7 bases between. The CDR3 has 12 residues. CDR1 MNHNS and CDR2 SASEGT come from the germline V gene. CDR3 sequence (DNA): TGTGCCAGCAGTGGACTCGCTCAGCCCCAGCATTTT. Protein sequence: CASSGLAQPQHF.

This clonotype has only a few counts. The chain uses TRBV11-2 and TRBJ1-1; D is uncertain. This CDR3 comprises 12 residues. Trimming took 4 bases from V and 11 from J, leaving 14 bases between them. Per germline, CDR1 SGHAT and CDR2 FQNNGV. Here the CDR3 reads CASSSPRLEAFF. In DNA form, the CDR3 reads TGTGCCAGCAGCTCTCCTAGGCTGGAGGCTTTCTTT.

V is TRBV6-4 and J is TRBJ1-4, with a possible D match to TRBD1 (5 bases). CDR3 length: 14 residues. The germline gives CDR1 MRHNA, CDR2 SNTAGT. The V and J ends lost 4 bases and 3 bases respectively, with 9 bases between them. CDR3: CASSGQSPNEKLFF. CDR3 bases: TGTGCCAGCAGTGGACAGTCGCCTAATGAAAAACTGTTTTTT.

This clonotype was recorded a few times. The CDR3 DNA reads TGTGCCAGTAGTATCCCCCGGGGTCAGAGTGAAGCTTTCTTT. Residues: CASSIPRGQSEAFF. J is TRBJ1-1 and V is TRBV19; D gene ambiguous. CDR3 length: 14 amino acids. Germline CDR1 reads LNHDA; CDR2 reads SQIVND (reference sequence). The ends were cut back, 3 bases at V and 7 bases at J, with 15 bases in the middle.

V and J are TRBV19 and TRBJ2-1; 13 nucleotides align to TRBD2. The length of the CDR3 is 18 residues. Germline loops: CDR1 LNHDA, CDR2 SQIVND (reference sequence). J gave up 3 bases and V 5 bases, and 10 bases lay outside the gene matches. CDR3 amino acids: CASSRYTSGRDVYNEQFF. For the CDR3, the DNA is TGTGCCAGTAGTCGATACACTAGCGGGAGGGACGTCTACAATGAGCAGTTCTTC.

Ten or more counts support this clonotype. The chain is built from TRBV28 and TRBJ1-5; TRBD1 aligns across 9 bases. The V segment lost 10 bases and the J segment 6 bases; nucleotides outside the gene matches: 10. Germline V lookup: CDR1 MDHEN, CDR2 SYDVKM. This CDR3 comprises 14 residues. CDR3 DNA: TGTGCCATTTCGCTAGGGACAGGGACTCAGCCCCAGCATTTT. Protein sequence: CAISLGTGTQPQHF.